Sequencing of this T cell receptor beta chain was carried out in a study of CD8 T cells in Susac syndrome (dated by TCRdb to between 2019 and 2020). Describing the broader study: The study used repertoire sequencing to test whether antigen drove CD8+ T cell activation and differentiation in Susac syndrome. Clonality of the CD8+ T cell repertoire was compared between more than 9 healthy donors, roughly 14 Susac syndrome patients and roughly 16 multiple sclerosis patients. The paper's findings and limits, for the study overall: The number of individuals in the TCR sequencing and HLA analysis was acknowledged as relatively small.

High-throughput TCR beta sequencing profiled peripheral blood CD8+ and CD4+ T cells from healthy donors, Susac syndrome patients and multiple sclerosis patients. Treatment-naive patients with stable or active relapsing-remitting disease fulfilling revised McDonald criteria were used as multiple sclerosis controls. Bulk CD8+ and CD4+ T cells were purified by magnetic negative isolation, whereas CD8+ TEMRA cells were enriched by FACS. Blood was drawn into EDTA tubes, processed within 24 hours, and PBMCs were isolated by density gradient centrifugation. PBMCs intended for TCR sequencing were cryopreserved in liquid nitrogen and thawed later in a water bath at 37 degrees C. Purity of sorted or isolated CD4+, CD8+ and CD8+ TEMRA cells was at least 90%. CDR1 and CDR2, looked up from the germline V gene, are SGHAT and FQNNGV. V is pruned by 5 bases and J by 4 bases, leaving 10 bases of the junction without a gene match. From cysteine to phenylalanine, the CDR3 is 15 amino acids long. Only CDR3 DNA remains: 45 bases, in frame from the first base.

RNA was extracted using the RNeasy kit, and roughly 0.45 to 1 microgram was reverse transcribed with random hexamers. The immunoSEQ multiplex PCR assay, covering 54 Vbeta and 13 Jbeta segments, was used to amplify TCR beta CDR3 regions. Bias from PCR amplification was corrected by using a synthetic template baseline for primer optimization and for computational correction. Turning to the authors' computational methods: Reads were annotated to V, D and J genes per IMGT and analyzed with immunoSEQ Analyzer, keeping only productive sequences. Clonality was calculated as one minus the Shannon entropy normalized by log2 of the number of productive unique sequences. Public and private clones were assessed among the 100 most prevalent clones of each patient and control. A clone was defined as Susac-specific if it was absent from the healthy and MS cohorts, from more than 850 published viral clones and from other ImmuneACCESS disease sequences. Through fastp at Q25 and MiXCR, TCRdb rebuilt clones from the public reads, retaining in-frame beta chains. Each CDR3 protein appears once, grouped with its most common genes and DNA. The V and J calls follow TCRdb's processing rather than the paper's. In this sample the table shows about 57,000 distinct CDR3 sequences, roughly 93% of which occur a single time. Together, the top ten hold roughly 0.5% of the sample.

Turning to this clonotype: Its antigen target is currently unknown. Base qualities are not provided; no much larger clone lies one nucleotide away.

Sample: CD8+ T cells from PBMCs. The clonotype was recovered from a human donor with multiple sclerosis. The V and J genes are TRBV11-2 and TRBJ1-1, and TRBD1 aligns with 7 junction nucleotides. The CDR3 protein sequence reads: CASSLNRGMSTEAFF. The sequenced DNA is TGTGCCAGCAGCCTTAACAGGGGAATGAGCACTGAAGCTTTCTTT.